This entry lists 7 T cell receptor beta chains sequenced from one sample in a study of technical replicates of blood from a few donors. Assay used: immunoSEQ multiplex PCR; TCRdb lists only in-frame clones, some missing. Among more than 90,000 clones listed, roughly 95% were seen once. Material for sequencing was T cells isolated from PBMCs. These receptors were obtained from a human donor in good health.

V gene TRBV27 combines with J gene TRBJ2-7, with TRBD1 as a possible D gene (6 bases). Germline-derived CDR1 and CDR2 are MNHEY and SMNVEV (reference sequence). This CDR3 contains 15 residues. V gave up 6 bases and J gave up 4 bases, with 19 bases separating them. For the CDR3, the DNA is TGTGCCAGCAGCCCTTGGGGGCCGAGTAAATACGAGCAGTACTTC. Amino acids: CASSPWGPSKYEQYF.

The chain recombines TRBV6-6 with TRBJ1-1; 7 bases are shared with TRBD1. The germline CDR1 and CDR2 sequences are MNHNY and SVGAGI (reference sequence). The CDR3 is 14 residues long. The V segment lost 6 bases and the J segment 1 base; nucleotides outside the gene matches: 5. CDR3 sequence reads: CASSRQGKNTEAFF. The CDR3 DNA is TGTGCCAGCAGCCGACAGGGAAAGAACACTGAAGCTTTCTTT.

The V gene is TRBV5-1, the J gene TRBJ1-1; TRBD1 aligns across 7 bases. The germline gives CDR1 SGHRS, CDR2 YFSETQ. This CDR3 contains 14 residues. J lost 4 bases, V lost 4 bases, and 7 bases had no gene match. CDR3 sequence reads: CASSATGLGTEAFF. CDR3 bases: TGCGCCAGCAGCGCGACAGGGTTAGGCACTGAAGCTTTCTTT.

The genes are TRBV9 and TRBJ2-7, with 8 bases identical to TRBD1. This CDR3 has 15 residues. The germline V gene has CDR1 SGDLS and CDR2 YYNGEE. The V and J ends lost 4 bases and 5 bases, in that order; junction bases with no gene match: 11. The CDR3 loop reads CASSPVQGARHEQYF. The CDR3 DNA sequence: TGTGCCAGCAGCCCTGTCCAGGGGGCAAGACACGAGCAGTACTTC.

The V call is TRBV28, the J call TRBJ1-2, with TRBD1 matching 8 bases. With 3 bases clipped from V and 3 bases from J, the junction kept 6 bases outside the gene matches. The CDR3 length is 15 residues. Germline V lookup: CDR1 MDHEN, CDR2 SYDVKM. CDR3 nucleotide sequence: TGTGCCAGCAGTTTTCAGGGGGCTGAGGACTATGGCTACACCTTC. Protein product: CASSFQGAEDYGYTF.

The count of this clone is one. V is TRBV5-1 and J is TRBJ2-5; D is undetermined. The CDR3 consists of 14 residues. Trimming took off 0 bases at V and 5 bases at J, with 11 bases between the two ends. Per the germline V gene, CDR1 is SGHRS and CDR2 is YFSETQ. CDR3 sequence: CASSLVGPSETQYF. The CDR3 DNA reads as TGCGCCAGCAGCTTGGTTGGGCCCTCGGAGACCCAGTACTTC. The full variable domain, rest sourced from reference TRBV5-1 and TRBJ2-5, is KAGVTQTPRYLIKTRGQQVTLSCSPISGHRSVSWYQQTPGQGLQFLFEYFSETQRNKGNFPGRFSGRQFSNSRSEMNVSTLELGDSALYLCASSLVGPSETQYFGPGTRLLVL.

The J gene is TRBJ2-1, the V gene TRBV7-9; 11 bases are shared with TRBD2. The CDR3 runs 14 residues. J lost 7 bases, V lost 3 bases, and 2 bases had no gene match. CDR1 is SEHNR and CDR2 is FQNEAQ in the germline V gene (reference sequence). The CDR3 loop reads CASSLTSGNNEQFF. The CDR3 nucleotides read TGTGCCAGCAGCTTGACTAGCGGGAATAATGAGCAGTTCTTC.